This T cell receptor (beta chain) was identified in a study of cytomegalovirus exposure and HLA in healthy donors. Details on this clone: What it recognizes is unknown.

Deletions cut 5 bases from V and 1 base from J, with 14 bases between. CDR1 and CDR2 from the germline V gene are MNHNY and SVGAGI (reference sequence). The CDR3 is made up of 15 amino acids. This PCR relied on a set of 60 Vbeta primers and 13 Jbeta primers. Measured with immunoSEQ multiplex PCR; TCRdb has only the in-frame clones, and not every one. The sample records about 160,000 clones, around 78% being singletons. Study results and caveats: Most observed TCR sequences were rare, whereas some public TCRs were detected in many donors.

Specimen: PBMCs. This chain joins TRBV6-6 and TRBJ1-1, with D perhaps TRBD1 (6 bases). This sequence originates from a woman aged 40 to 50 in good health and CMV-seronegative. The CDR3 sequence: CASSLGHPPNTEAFF. The CDR3 nucleotides read TGTGCCAGCAGTCTGGGACACCCCCCGAACACTGAAGCTTTCTTT.